Below are 31 T cell receptor beta chains sequenced from a single sample in a study of cytomegalovirus exposure and HLA in healthy donors. Researchers ran the PCR with 60 Vbeta and 13 Jbeta primers. Sequenced by immunoSEQ multiplex PCR; TCRdb stores in-frame clones only, minus some. The data hold about 180,000 clones, with approximately 81% observed a single time. Sequencing was done on a sample of PBMCs. The receptors were gathered from a woman under 40 in good health and CMV-seronegative.

The chain carries TRBV4-1 and TRBJ2-7, with TRBD2 as a possible D gene (7 bases). V was clipped by 1 base and J by 1 base, with 11 bases between them. This CDR3 region has 15 residues. The germline CDR1 and CDR2 sequences are MGHRA and YSYEKL. CDR3 protein: CASSQGGGTSYEQYF. CDR3 DNA sequence: TGCGCCAGCAGCCAAGGGGGGGGCACGTCCTACGAGCAGTACTTC.

This clone was seen a single time. V and J are TRBV28 and TRBJ2-7; tentative D call: TRBD1 (6 bases). Trimming took 6 bases from V and 2 from J, leaving 14 bases between them. Germline CDR1 is MDHEN and CDR2 is SYDVKM. The CDR3 sequence is 14 residues long. CDR3 sequence reads: CASSTTGPPYEQYF. CDR3 DNA: TGTGCCAGCAGCACTACAGGGCCCCCCTACGAGCAGTACTTC.

The chain uses TRBV4-3 and TRBJ2-5; TRBD1 matches 9 bases. The J call is doubtful: the DNA matches TRBJ2-7 better. The V gene's germline CDR1 is LGHNA and CDR2 YSLEER. There are 16 residues in the CDR3. The CDR3 coding sequence is TGCGCCAGCAGCCCAGATTTCGGGACAGGGTCTTACGAGCAGTACTTC. It encodes CASSPDFGTGSYEQYF.

This chain connects TRBV19 to TRBJ1-1; D remains ambiguous. In germline, CDR1 is LNHDA, CDR2 SQIVND (reference sequence). This CDR3 contains 20 residues. V was pared by 9 bases and J by 3 bases, with 35 bases between. The CDR3 here is CASRRTNREGTPVIDTEAFF. The DNA for the CDR3 is TGTGCCAGCCGTCGAACCAATCGGGAAGGAACCCCCGTGATTGACACTGAAGCTTTCTTT.

The chain has TRBV5-4 and TRBJ2-5, with 10 bases aligning to TRBD2. Trimming took 3 bases from V and 5 from J; bases not matched to a gene: 4. Germline V CDR1 and CDR2: SGHNT, YYREEE (reference sequence). The CDR3 spans 14 residues. CDR3 bases: TGTGCCAGCAGCTCGGGACTAGCGAGGGAGACCCAGTACTTC. Translated, it gives CASSSGLARETQYF.

The rearrangement uses TRBV27 and TRBJ1-1; D gene unclear. Per the germline V gene, CDR1 is MNHEY and CDR2 is SMNVEV (reference sequence). V was shortened by 2 bases and J by 1 base, with 5 bases between the two germline ends. CDR3 size: 13 residues. This chain's CDR3 is CASSLHRNTEAFF. CDR3 DNA: TGTGCCAGCAGTTTACATAGGAACACTGAAGCTTTCTTT.

This clone was observed a single time. The chain links TRBV28 to TRBJ2-3; 9 bases match TRBD2. The CDR3 runs 15 residues. CDR1 and CDR2 from the germline V gene are MDHEN and SYDVKM. J gave up 0 bases and V 8 bases, and 6 bases lay outside the gene matches. CDR3 amino acids: CASAASGTSTDTQYF. The CDR3 DNA follows: TGTGCCAGCGCGGCTAGCGGGACTAGCACAGATACGCAGTATTTT.

In its sample, this clone was seen a few times. The chain is built from TRBV7-3 and TRBJ2-1; 8 bases fit TRBD2. The length of the CDR3 is 16 residues. V shed 2 bases, J shed 7 bases, and the junction held 10 bases outside the gene matches. Germline V lookup: CDR1 SGHTA, CDR2 FQGTGA. CDR3 in amino acids: CASSLGLRTSLNEQFF. The CDR3 DNA is TGTGCCAGCAGCTTAGGCCTCAGGACTAGCTTGAATGAGCAGTTCTTC.

The chain is built from TRBV11-2 and TRBJ2-7; D is perhaps TRBD2 (5 bases). Germline assignment: CDR1 SGHAT and CDR2 FQNNGV. Deletions cut 5 bases from V and 7 bases from J, with 18 bases between. This CDR3 contains 14 residues. The CDR3: CASSDAPQSGEQYF. DNA of the CDR3: TGTGCCAGCAGCGACGCCCCACAATCGGGGGAGCAGTACTTC.

On this clone: This CDR3 is also generated by other DNA sequences in the sample. The chain recombines TRBV27 with TRBJ2-7; 9 bases are shared with TRBD1. In germline, CDR1 is MNHEY, CDR2 SMNVEV (reference sequence). J was trimmed by 4 bases and V by 2 bases; bases with no gene match: 3. The CDR3 has 14 amino acids. This chain's CDR3 is CASSLGTGSYEQYF. In DNA, the CDR3 is TGTGCCAGCAGTTTAGGGACAGGGTCGTACGAGCAGTACTTC.

The chain joins TRBV27 to TRBJ2-7; 7 bases align to TRBD1. Germline V CDR1 and CDR2: MNHEY, SMNVEV (reference sequence). J lost 2 bases, V lost 2 bases, and 0 bases had no gene match. The CDR3 extends over 13 amino acids. In DNA form, the CDR3 reads TGTGCCAGCAGTTTAACAGGGGCCTACGAGCAGTACTTC. Protein product: CASSLTGAYEQYF.

The chain joins TRBV28 to TRBJ1-3; D unclear. CDR1 MDHEN and CDR2 SYDVKM come from the germline V gene. V was shortened by 3 bases and J by 2 bases, with 5 bases between the two germline ends. The CDR3 length is 13 residues. CDR3 sequence (DNA): TGTGCCAGCAGTTTCTATGCTGGAAACACCATATATTTT. Its translation: CASSFYAGNTIYF.

This clone showed up just a few times. The J gene is TRBJ2-7, the V gene TRBV6-6; 9 bases match TRBD1. The J segment lost 3 bases and the V segment lost 8 bases, leaving 5 bases of the junction unmatched. The CDR3 contains 13 residues. Germline V CDR1 and CDR2: MNHNY, SVGAGI (reference sequence). The CDR3 here is CASERQGGYEQYF. The CDR3 DNA follows: TGTGCCAGCGAAAGACAGGGGGGCTACGAGCAGTACTTC.

The CDR3 sequence: CASREQGAQGGELFF. CDR3 in DNA: TGTGCCAGCAGGGAACAGGGGGCGCAAGGCGGGGAGCTGTTTTTT. V usage is TRBV27 and J usage is TRBJ2-2, with 9 positions matching TRBD1. Unmatched junction bases numbered 9, after V lost 6 bases and J lost 7 bases. The CDR3 runs 15 residues. Germline-derived CDR1 and CDR2 are MNHEY and SMNVEV (reference sequence).

The chain links TRBV28 to TRBJ2-7, with 10 positions matching TRBD1. V gave up 2 bases and J gave up 2 bases; unmatched junction bases: 6. The CDR3 contains 16 residues. The V gene's germline CDR1 is MDHEN and CDR2 SYDVKM. CDR3 nucleotides: TGTGCCAGCAGTTTACTGACAGGGGGCAAGCCCTACGAGCAGTACTTC. Residues: CASSLLTGGKPYEQYF. Supplemented by reference TRBV28 and TRBJ2-7, the full variable domain reads DVKVTQSSRYLVKRTGEKVFLECVQDMDHENMFWYRQDPGLGLRLIYFSYDVKMKEKGDIPEGYSVSREKKERFSLILESASTNQTSMYLCASSLLTGGKPYEQYFGPGTRLTVT.

V gene TRBV29-1 combines with J gene TRBJ1-1, with a weak D call TRBD1 (6 bases). The ends were cut back, 7 bases at V and 5 bases at J, with 17 bases in the middle. The CDR3 sequence is 13 residues long. CDR1 is SQVTM and CDR2 is ANQGSEA in the germline V gene. CDR3: CSAYRDPVTEAFF. In DNA form, the CDR3 reads TGCAGCGCTTACAGGGACCCGGTAACTGAAGCTTTCTTT.

Written as DNA, the CDR3 is TGCGCCAGCAGCTTTACGGGGGGTTCAGATACGCAGTATTTT. It codes for CASSFTGGSDTQYF. The chain couples TRBV5-1 to TRBJ2-3; 7 positions match TRBD2. This CDR3 region has 14 residues. V was clipped by 2 bases and J by 4 bases; unmatched bases: 4. Germline values: CDR1 SGHRS, CDR2 YFSETQ.

Details on this clone: The junction shows a germline mismatch at one end, possibly a read error. The rearrangement joins TRBV7-9 to TRBJ1-1; TRBD1 matches 8 bases. There are 14 residues in the CDR3. Germline V lookup: CDR1 SEHNR, CDR2 FQNEAQ (reference sequence). The CDR3 bases are TGTTCCAGCAGCCAGACAGGGGTGAACACTGAAGCTTTCTTT. Its protein is CSSSQTGVNTEAFF.

The chain joins TRBV7-9 to TRBJ2-7, with a possible D match to TRBD1 (6 bases). Trimming pared 4 bases from V and 0 bases from J, leaving 10 bases between. This CDR3 region has 14 residues. Germline V CDR1 and CDR2: SEHNR, FQNEAQ (reference sequence). The CDR3 sequence is CASSSGQSSYEQYF. The CDR3 DNA sequence: TGTGCCAGCAGCTCAGGACAGAGCTCCTACGAGCAGTACTTC.

The V call is TRBV5-1, the J call TRBJ2-3, with 14 bases identical to TRBD2. With V trimmed by 7 bases and J by 0 bases, 1 base remained unmatched. Germline CDR1 is SGHRS and CDR2 is YFSETQ. The length of the CDR3 is 15 residues. The CDR3 sequence is CASRTSGGSTDTQYF. Here the CDR3 DNA reads TGCGCCAGCCGGACTAGCGGGGGGAGCACAGATACGCAGTATTTT. The entire variable domain, with the rest obtained from reference TRBV5-1 and TRBJ2-3, is as follows: KAGVTQTPRYLIKTRGQQVTLSCSPISGHRSVSWYQQTPGQGLQFLFEYFSETQRNKGNFPGRFSGRQFSNSRSEMNVSTLELGDSALYLCASRTSGGSTDTQYFGPGTRLTVL.

This chain's CDR3 is CASSLTEVRPGANIQYF. DNA of the CDR3: TGTGCCAGCAGCTTGACAGAGGTTCGGCCTGGGGCGAACATTCAGTACTTC. This chain connects TRBV5-5 to TRBJ2-4; TRBD1 might be the D (5 bases). The CDR3 is 17 amino acids. The germline V gene encodes CDR1 SGHKS and CDR2 YYEKEE (reference sequence). V dropped 1 base and J dropped 7 bases, with 21 bases sitting between them.

The chain recombines TRBV29-1 with TRBJ2-4; 8 positions match TRBD1. CDR3 size: 17 residues. CDR1 and CDR2 from the germline V gene are SQVTM and ANQGSEA. The trim removed 3 bases at V and 0 bases at J, leaving 10 bases unmatched. CDR3 protein: CSVDAPGGNLAKNIQYF. As DNA, the CDR3 is TGCAGCGTTGACGCTCCAGGGGGCAACCTAGCCAAAAACATTCAGTACTTC.

This chain connects TRBV28 to TRBJ2-7, with TRBD1 matching over 10 bases. This CDR3 has 14 amino acids. V lost 10 bases, J lost 4 bases, and 10 bases stayed unmatched. Germline V gene data show CDR1 as MDHEN and CDR2 as SYDVKM. DNA for the CDR3: TGTGCCACTAGAGGACAGGGGGTTTTTTACGAGCAGTACTTC. As protein: CATRGQGVFYEQYF.

This chain connects TRBV6-1 to TRBJ2-5, with 14 nucleotides matching TRBD2. The CDR3 sequence is 16 residues long. CDR1 and CDR2 from the germline V gene are MNHNS and SASEGT. V trimming: 3 bases; J trimming: 6 bases; junction bases outside the gene matches: 6. Here the CDR3 DNA reads TGTGCCAGCAGTGATGGGACTAGCGGGAGTTGGCAGACCCAGTACTTC. It translates to CASSDGTSGSWQTQYF.

V and J are TRBV7-2 and TRBJ2-7; a possible D gene is TRBD2 (5 bases). In germline, CDR1 is SGHTA, CDR2 FQGNSA. Trimming removed 1 base at V and 3 bases at J, with 10 bases between. The CDR3 has 14 amino acids. CDR3 in DNA: TGTGCCAGCAGCTTAGTACCGGGGAACTACGAGCAGTACTTC. Amino acid sequence: CASSLVPGNYEQYF.

This chain uses TRBV29-1 with TRBJ1-5, with 7 bases aligning to TRBD1. The CDR3 loop spans 13 amino acids. The germline CDR1 and CDR2 sequences are SQVTM and ANQGSEA. Germline trimming cut 5 bases from V and 3 bases from J; bases unmatched to any gene: 4. The DNA of the CDR3 is TGCAGCGTTTCAGACAGGGTCAATCAGCCCCAGCATTTT. It specifies CSVSDRVNQPQHF.

V and J are TRBV5-1 and TRBJ2-3; 9 bases fit TRBD1. This CDR3 spans 14 amino acids. Unmatched junction bases numbered 3, after V lost 3 bases and J lost 4 bases. CDR1 and CDR2 from the germline V gene are SGHRS and YFSETQ. The CDR3 DNA sequence: TGCGCCAGCAGCTACGGACAGGGGTCAGATACGCAGTATTTT. Translating gives CASSYGQGSDTQYF. The entire variable domain, with the rest obtained from reference TRBV5-1 and TRBJ2-3, is as follows: KAGVTQTPRYLIKTRGQQVTLSCSPISGHRSVSWYQQTPGQGLQFLFEYFSETQRNKGNFPGRFSGRQFSNSRSEMNVSTLELGDSALYLCASSYGQGSDTQYFGPGTRLTVL.

The chain recombines TRBV28 with TRBJ1-1, with D maybe TRBD1 (6 bases). CDR1 is MDHEN and CDR2 is SYDVKM in the germline V gene. Trimming took off 6 bases at V and 0 bases at J, with 11 bases between the two ends. The CDR3 extends over 14 amino acids. The CDR3 here is CASRGQGLNTEAFF. In DNA, the CDR3 is TGTGCCAGCAGGGGGCAGGGGTTGAACACTGAAGCTTTCTTT.

The chain links TRBV19 to TRBJ1-5, with 7 bases lining up with TRBD1. Per the germline V gene, CDR1 is LNHDA and CDR2 is SQIVND (reference sequence). Trimming at V came to 3 bases and at J to 6 bases, leaving 8 bases not matched to a gene. The CDR3 is made up of 15 amino acids. The CDR3 sequence: CASSMGKGAFQPQHF. DNA of the CDR3: TGTGCCAGTAGTATGGGAAAGGGGGCATTTCAGCCCCAGCATTTT.

V usage is TRBV19 and J usage is TRBJ1-5, with D tentatively TRBD1 (5 bases). Trimming cost V 2 bases and J 5 bases, with 7 bases left between them. Per the germline V gene, CDR1 is LNHDA and CDR2 is SQIVND (reference sequence). This CDR3 is 13 amino acids long. CDR3 sequence: CASSIQGHQPQHF. CDR3 DNA: TGTGCCAGTAGTATACAGGGTCATCAGCCCCAGCATTTT.

CDR3 amino acids: CASSLGAQVPGNTDTQYF. The CDR3 nucleotides read TGTGCCAGCAGTTTAGGAGCCCAAGTTCCCGGGAACACAGATACGCAGTATTTT. V and J are TRBV27 and TRBJ2-3; perhaps TRBD2 as D (5 bases). Looked up from germline, CDR1 is MNHEY and CDR2 is SMNVEV (reference sequence). Trimming took off 2 bases at V and 2 bases at J, with 20 bases between the two ends. The CDR3 spans 18 residues.